The 29 T cell receptor beta chains in this list originate from one sample, sequenced in a study of blood T cell repertoires in COVID-19. Clones were read by immunoSEQ multiplex PCR, and TCRdb kept only the in-frame ones, dropping some. The sample holds 80,000 to 100,000 clones, 70% to 80% seen once. Material: peripheral blood. These receptors were obtained from a human donor in a cohort sampled during active COVID-19.

This clone was counted once. This rearrangement joins TRBV24-1 to TRBJ2-3, with 9 bases fitting TRBD2. CDR3 length equals 12 residues. Losses at the gene ends were 9 bases for V and 4 bases for J; bases not matched to a gene: 1. Per germline, CDR1 KGHDR and CDR2 SFDVKD. The CDR3: CATAGGSDTQYF. The DNA for the CDR3 is TGTGCCACCGCGGGGGGGTCAGATACGCAGTATTTT.

The chain carries TRBV2 and TRBJ1-1; 9 nucleotides line up with TRBD1. The CDR3 consists of 13 residues. The V gene end was trimmed by 6 bases and the J gene end by 4 bases; junction bases not matched to a gene: 3. Germline V gene sequence: CDR1 SNHLY, CDR2 FYNNEI. CDR3 amino acids: CASRGQGRTEAFF. CDR3 sequence (DNA): TGTGCCAGCAGGGGACAGGGACGCACTGAAGCTTTCTTT. Full variable domain (missing parts from reference TRBV2 and TRBJ1-1): EPEVTQTPSHQVTQMGQEVILRCVPISNHLYFYWYRQILGQKVEFLVSFYNNEISEKSEIFDDQFSVERPDGSNFTLKIRSTKLEDSAMYFCASRGQGRTEAFFGQGTRLTVV.

The chain employs TRBV4-1 and TRBJ2-7; possibly TRBD1 for D (6 bases). Germline lookup yields CDR1 MGHRA and CDR2 YSYEKL. The CDR3 covers 14 residues. V was pared by 0 bases and J by 6 bases, with 12 bases between. For the CDR3, the DNA is TGCGCCAGCAGCCAAGATAGGGGGACGGGCGAGCAGTACTTC. Residues: CASSQDRGTGEQYF.

This rearrangement joins TRBV6-5 to TRBJ2-4; 7 bases are a match to TRBD2. The CDR3 totals 14 residues. Germline values: CDR1 MNHEY, CDR2 SVGAGI. After removal of 4 bases from V and 4 bases from J, the junction contained 4 bases not matched to a gene. The CDR3 sequence: CASSLGGPKNIQYF. The CDR3 DNA sequence: TGTGCCAGCAGTTTGGGAGGGCCGAAAAACATTCAGTACTTC.

This chain connects TRBV7-9 to TRBJ1-5; TRBD1 aligns across 8 bases. V shed 4 bases and J 1 base; nucleotides not matched to a gene: 9. The CDR3 is made up of 17 amino acids. The germline CDR1 and CDR2 sequences are SEHNR and FQNEAQ (reference sequence). The CDR3 region has the DNA TGTGCCAGCAGCTCCCAGGGGGCGGGTGGGAGCAATCAGCCCCAGCATTTT. It codes for CASSSQGAGGSNQPQHF.

The chain recombines TRBV2 with TRBJ2-7, with a possible D match to TRBD1 (6 bases). The germline V gene encodes CDR1 SNHLY and CDR2 FYNNEI. Trimming stripped 7 bases from V and 7 bases from J, with 17 bases between. The CDR3 spans 13 residues. CDR3 amino acids: CASIEQGPEEQYF. DNA for the CDR3: TGTGCCAGCATAGAACAGGGACCTGAGGAGCAGTACTTC.

This chain links TRBV5-8 with TRBJ1-4; the D is unclear. The CDR3 length is 13 residues. CDR1 is SGHTS and CDR2 is YDEGEE in the germline V gene. Trimming cost V 6 bases and J 7 bases, with 13 bases left between them. CDR3 sequence reads: CASNLRRGEKLFF. The CDR3 nucleotides are TGTGCCAGCAACCTCCGTCGGGGTGAAAAACTGTTTTTT. Looking up the rest from reference TRBV5-8 and TRBJ1-4 gives the full variable domain: EAGVTQSPTHLIKTRGQQATLRCSPISGHTSVYWYQQALGLGLQFLLWYDEGEERNRGNFPPRFSGRQFPNYSSELNVNALELEDSALYLCASNLRRGEKLFFGSGTQLSVL.

The chain uses TRBV5-4 and TRBJ1-5; possible D gene TRBD1, 5 bases. The V end lost 0 bases, the J end lost 4 bases, and 8 bases lay between the germline ends. The CDR3 contains 14 residues. CDR1 is SGHNT, CDR2 YYREEE, per germline (reference sequence). CDR3 sequence: CASSLGQCNQPQHF. The CDR3 region has the DNA TGTGCCAGCAGCTTGGGACAGTGTAATCAGCCCCAGCATTTT.

This chain joins TRBV6-5 and TRBJ1-6, with no clear D. Germline V gene data show CDR1 as MNHEY and CDR2 as SVGAGI. V was clipped by 0 bases and J by 7 bases, with 13 bases between them. The CDR3 has 16 residues. The CDR3 DNA follows: TGTGCCAGCAGTTACTCGGCGCAGGTAGTGAATTCACCCCTCCACTTT. Amino acid sequence: CASSYSAQVVNSPLHF.

The J gene is TRBJ2-3, the V gene TRBV27, with 8 bases identical to TRBD2. With 0 bases clipped from V and 9 bases from J, the junction kept 11 bases outside the gene matches. Germline CDR1 is MNHEY and CDR2 is SMNVEV (reference sequence). The CDR3 contains 16 residues. The CDR3 DNA is TGTGCCAGCAGTTTATCAGCGGGAGTTATTTCAGGAACGCAGTATTTT. This gives the protein CASSLSAGVISGTQYF.

The V call is TRBV5-8, the J call TRBJ2-1, with 8 bases aligning to TRBD2. The CDR3 has 15 residues. Losses at the gene ends were 0 bases for V and 8 bases for J; bases not matched to a gene: 7. Germline V gene sequence: CDR1 SGHTS, CDR2 YDEGEE. CDR3 nucleotide sequence: TGTGCCAGCAGCTTGGTCGGGAGGGGGGAGTATGAGCAGTTCTTC. Its translation: CASSLVGRGEYEQFF.

The CDR3 DNA reads TGTGCCAGCAGTGAACTGAAAGACAGGGTCCGGGTAAGGTACGAGCAGTACTTC. Translating it yields CASSELKDRVRVRYEQYF. The gene calls are TRBV6-1 and TRBJ2-7, with TRBD1 matching over 7 bases. The CDR3 sequence is 18 residues long. Germline lookup yields CDR1 MNHNS and CDR2 SASEGT. With V trimmed by 2 bases and J by 4 bases, 17 bases remained unmatched.

V gene TRBV5-1 combines with J gene TRBJ1-3, with 8 bases that match TRBD1. Germline CDR1 reads SGHRS; CDR2 reads YFSETQ. With V trimmed by 0 bases and J by 4 bases, 6 bases remained unmatched. CDR3 length: 16 amino acids. CDR3 DNA: TGCGCCAGCAGCTTGGATGCCAGGGGGCGGGGAAACACCATATATTTT. Amino acids: CASSLDARGRGNTIYF.

The chain is built from TRBV5-1 and TRBJ2-2, with D possibly being TRBD1 (5 bases). Germline V CDR1 and CDR2: SGHRS, YFSETQ. V shed 2 bases and J shed 5 bases, with 19 bases lying between them. The CDR3 extends over 17 amino acids. The CDR3 nucleotides are TGCGCCAGCAGCTTCCTAACTATGGACAACCCTACCGGGGAGCTGTTTTTT. Protein: CASSFLTMDNPTGELFF. Variable domain in full (rest from reference TRBV5-1 and TRBJ2-2): KAGVTQTPRYLIKTRGQQVTLSCSPISGHRSVSWYQQTPGQGLQFLFEYFSETQRNKGNFPGRFSGRQFSNSRSEMNVSTLELGDSALYLCASSFLTMDNPTGELFFGEGSRLTVL.

The rearrangement uses TRBV11-2 and TRBJ1-2; D possibly corresponds to TRBD1 (5 bases). Looked up from germline, CDR1 is SGHAT and CDR2 is FQNNGV. This CDR3 has 11 residues. Trimming left V 3 bases short and J 7 bases short, with 6 bases between. DNA of the CDR3: TGTGCCAGCAGCTTGGGGGGTGGCTACACCTTC. Translated: CASSLGGGYTF.

This clone was picked up many times. The chain carries TRBV2 and TRBJ2-2, with TRBD1 matching 7 bases. The CDR3 is made up of 16 amino acids. V shed 6 bases and J 6 bases; nucleotides not matched to a gene: 13. Germline CDR1 reads SNHLY; CDR2 reads FYNNEI. The CDR3 DNA is TGTGCCAGCAGCTCCCCGGGACAGTTTGGCCCCGGGGAGCTGTTTTTT. This codes for CASSSPGQFGPGELFF.

This chain uses TRBV25-1 with TRBJ2-1; 8 bases are shared with TRBD1. CDR3 length equals 15 residues. CDR1 is MGHDK, CDR2 SYGVNS, per germline. J lost 6 bases, V lost 3 bases, and 7 bases had no gene match. CDR3 protein: CASSDQDRGGNEQFF. The CDR3 DNA sequence: TGTGCCAGCAGTGACCAAGACAGGGGAGGCAATGAGCAGTTCTTC.

V usage is TRBV7-6 and J usage is TRBJ2-7; no definite D call. From germline, CDR1 is SGHVS and CDR2 FNYEAQ. Trimming removed 0 bases at V and 6 bases at J, with 9 bases between. The CDR3 is 13 amino acids. In nucleotides, the CDR3 is TGTGCCAGCAGCTTAGCGTCCCTAGGCGAGCAGTACTTC. Residues: CASSLASLGEQYF.

J is TRBJ1-4 and V is TRBV25-1, with D tentatively TRBD1 (5 bases). This CDR3 has 14 amino acids. The germline gives CDR1 MGHDK, CDR2 SYGVNS. The V end was cut by 6 bases, the J end by 8 bases, with 16 bases between. For the CDR3, the DNA is TGTGCCAGCAGGGGGCCGCTAGGGAACGAAAAACTGTTTTTT. Amino acids: CASRGPLGNEKLFF.

The chain has TRBV5-4 and TRBJ1-1, with D unclear. Per the germline V gene, CDR1 is SGHNT and CDR2 is YYREEE (reference sequence). Trimming took off 5 bases at V and 1 base at J, with 6 bases between the two ends. The CDR3 extends over 12 amino acids. CDR3: CASSSRNTEAFF. The DNA for the CDR3 is TGTGCCAGCAGTTCTAGGAACACTGAAGCTTTCTTT.

The chain has TRBV7-2 and TRBJ2-2, with TRBD1 matching over 8 bases. Germline V CDR1 and CDR2: SGHTA, FQGNSA. The CDR3 consists of 13 residues. V lost 11 bases and J lost 7; bases outside the gene matches: 9. CDR3 bases: TGTGCCGGCGGACAGGGAAGGGTCGGGGAGCTGTTTTTT. Translated, it gives CAGGQGRVGELFF.

The chain recombines TRBV24-1 with TRBJ1-1, with D unresolved. V lost 5 bases, J lost 8 bases, and 14 bases lay in between. The CDR3 runs to 13 residues. Per the germline V gene, CDR1 is KGHDR and CDR2 is SFDVKD. As DNA, the CDR3 is TGTGCCACCAGTGGCCCTCCACCGGGAGAAGCTTTCTTT. Amino acid sequence: CATSGPPPGEAFF.

This chain joins TRBV18 and TRBJ2-7; possible D gene TRBD1, 5 bases. The germline V gene encodes CDR1 KGHSH and CDR2 LQKENI. Trimming removed 2 bases at V and 3 bases at J, with 11 bases between. This CDR3 contains 14 residues. Here the CDR3 DNA reads TGTGCCAGCTCACCATACACCGACAGCTACGAGCAGTACTTC. Its protein is CASSPYTDSYEQYF.

This clone was observed a handful of times. V gene TRBV28 combines with J gene TRBJ2-5; 7 nucleotides line up with TRBD2. Germline V CDR1 and CDR2: MDHEN, SYDVKM. The CDR3 spans 14 residues. V was pared by 5 bases and J by 3 bases, with 6 bases of the junction left unmatched. The CDR3 reads CASSRKRGKETQYF. The CDR3, as DNA: TGTGCCAGCAGTAGGAAGCGGGGTAAAGAGACCCAGTACTTC.

The rearrangement uses TRBV5-1 and TRBJ1-2; a weak D match, TRBD1 (5 bases). Germline CDR1 is SGHRS and CDR2 is YFSETQ. The CDR3 covers 13 residues. Trimming removed 7 bases from V and 4 bases from J, with 14 bases in between. DNA of the CDR3: TGCGCCAGCTCCAATGGGGGAGGCTATGGCTACACCTTC. As protein: CASSNGGGYGYTF.

This chain links TRBV5-1 with TRBJ2-3; 8 bases are a match to TRBD2. Germline lookup yields CDR1 SGHRS and CDR2 YFSETQ. The CDR3 has 14 residues. V shed 0 bases and J 3 bases; nucleotides not matched to a gene: 0. CDR3 loop: CASSLASGTDTQYF. As DNA, the CDR3 is TGCGCCAGCAGCTTGGCTAGCGGGACAGATACGCAGTATTTT. Filled out from reference TRBV5-1 and TRBJ2-3, the complete variable domain reads KAGVTQTPRYLIKTRGQQVTLSCSPISGHRSVSWYQQTPGQGLQFLFEYFSETQRNKGNFPGRFSGRQFSNSRSEMNVSTLELGDSALYLCASSLASGTDTQYFGPGTRLTVL.

The chain combines TRBV9 with TRBJ1-4, with 7 bases that match TRBD1. Germline CDR1 and CDR2: SGDLS and YYNGEE. V gave up 3 bases and J gave up 5 bases; unmatched junction bases: 4. This CDR3 comprises 14 residues. Here the CDR3 reads CASSAGQSNEKLFF. Here the CDR3 DNA reads TGTGCCAGCAGCGCGGGACAGTCGAATGAAAAACTGTTTTTT.

The chain couples TRBV5-1 to TRBJ2-5; 7 positions agree with TRBD1. The length of the CDR3 is 15 residues. The V and J ends lost 1 base and 1 base, in that order; junction bases with no gene match: 4. Looked up from germline, CDR1 is SGHRS and CDR2 is YFSETQ. The CDR3, as DNA: TGCGCCAGCAGCTTGTTAGGGGACAGCCAAGAGACCCAGTACTTC. Residues: CASSLLGDSQETQYF.

The J gene is TRBJ2-1, the V gene TRBV5-4, with 7 bases fitting TRBD2. The junction had 11 bases not matched to a gene; V was cut back by 1 base and J by 10 bases. The germline gives CDR1 SGHNT, CDR2 YYREEE (reference sequence). The length of the CDR3 is 15 residues. The CDR3 bases are TGTGCCAGCAGCTTGCGTAGACCCTCCGGGGGGGAGCAGTTCTTC. Its translation: CASSLRRPSGGEQFF.